This record looks at one T cell receptor (beta chain) sequence and its context. Antigen specificity is unknown. Some clones are missing from TCRdb's copy, which holds only in-frame ones; the method was immunoSEQ multiplex PCR. The sample has some 200,000 clones, around 80% seen once; the top ten hold 10% to 15%. Germline V lookup: CDR1 SGHAT, CDR2 FQDESV (reference sequence). CDR3 size: 12 residues. The V and J ends lost 5 bases and 3 bases respectively, with 8 bases between them. The donors formed part of the approximately 120-subject validation cohort, distinct from the roughly 600-subject first cohort. The record originates from a study of cytomegalovirus exposure and HLA in healthy donors. Study-wide results and limits: Most sequenced TCRs were rare (though some public TCRs occurred in many donors). There were under 200 TCR beta chains listed as cytomegalovirus-associated.

This receptor was taken from a young woman in good health and CMV-seropositive. The sample taken for sequencing was PBMCs. The V call is TRBV11-1, the J call TRBJ2-7; tentatively, D is TRBD2 (5 bases). The CDR3 protein is CASSLEGYEQYF. As DNA, the CDR3 is TGTGCCAGCAGCCTCGAGGGCTACGAGCAGTACTTC. The whole variable domain, remainder taken from reference TRBV11-1 and TRBJ2-7, is EAEVAQSPRYKITEKSQAVAFWCDPISGHATLYWYRQILGQGPELLVQFQDESVVDDSQLPKDRFSAERLKGVDSTLKIQPAELGDSAMYLCASSLEGYEQYFGPGTRLTVT.